This TCR beta chain was sequenced during a study of blood T cell repertoires in COVID-19. This CDR3 has 15 residues. V lost 6 bases to trimming and J lost 5 bases; unmatched junction nucleotides: 12. Germline values: CDR1 MNHEY, CDR2 SVGAGI. This clone was detected a few times. Under the authors' procedure: Estimated nucleated cell counts came from reference gene primer amplification. Libraries were prepared by immunoSEQ multiplex PCR; TCRdb keeps only in-frame clonotypes and omits some of them. V, J and clone size were drawn from that table, and D and trimming were deduced from the DNA. Of about 160,000 clones listed, 85% are singletons.

This clonotype originated in a human donor with acute or convalescent COVID-19. The donor label of this sample is uncertain. The chain joins TRBV6-5 to TRBJ1-2, with 7 bases that match TRBD1. Sequenced material: peripheral blood. The CDR3: CASRVRTGVPYGYTF. In nucleotides, the CDR3 is TGTGCCAGCAGGGTACGGACAGGCGTTCCTTATGGCTACACCTTC.